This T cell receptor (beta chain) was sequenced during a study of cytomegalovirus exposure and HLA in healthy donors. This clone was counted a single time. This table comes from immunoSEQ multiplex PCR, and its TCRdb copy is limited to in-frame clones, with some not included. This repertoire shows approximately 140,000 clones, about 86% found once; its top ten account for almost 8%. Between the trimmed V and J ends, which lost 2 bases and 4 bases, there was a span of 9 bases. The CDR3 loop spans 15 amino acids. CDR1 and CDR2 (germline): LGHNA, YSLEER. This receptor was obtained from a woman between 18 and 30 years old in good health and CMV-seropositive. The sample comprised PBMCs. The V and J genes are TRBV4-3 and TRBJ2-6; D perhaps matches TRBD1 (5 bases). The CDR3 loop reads CASSQTGAGANVLTF. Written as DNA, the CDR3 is TGCGCCAGCAGCCAAACTGGGGCCGGGGCCAACGTCCTGACTTTC.